This T cell receptor (beta chain) was identified in a study of cytomegalovirus exposure and HLA in healthy donors. Study results and limitations: An analysis done earlier found most TCR beta V segments productive about 87% or about 30% of the time. It was reported that TCR beta sequences correctly inferred the HLA-A and HLA-B alleles for most subjects. Researchers reported in a later analysis that common viral pathogens appeared linked to several top clusters.

Germline CDR1 and CDR2: MGHRA and YSYEKL. The CDR3 runs to 15 residues. Losses at the gene ends were 4 bases for V and 2 bases for J; bases not matched to a gene: 4. Notes on this clone: Its antigen remains unknown.

This PCR relied on a set of 60 Vbeta primers and 13 Jbeta primers. Libraries were prepared by immunoSEQ multiplex PCR; TCRdb keeps only in-frame clonotypes and omits some of them. The table has 120,000 or so clones, over 60% seen once. The sequencing input was PBMCs. The clonotype comes from a human donor in good health. This rearrangement joins TRBV4-1 to TRBJ2-7, with TRBD2 matching over 11 bases. DNA for the CDR3: TGCGCCAGCAGCCCACTAGCGGGGGCGGCCTACGAGCAGTACTTC. The encoded protein is CASSPLAGAAYEQYF.